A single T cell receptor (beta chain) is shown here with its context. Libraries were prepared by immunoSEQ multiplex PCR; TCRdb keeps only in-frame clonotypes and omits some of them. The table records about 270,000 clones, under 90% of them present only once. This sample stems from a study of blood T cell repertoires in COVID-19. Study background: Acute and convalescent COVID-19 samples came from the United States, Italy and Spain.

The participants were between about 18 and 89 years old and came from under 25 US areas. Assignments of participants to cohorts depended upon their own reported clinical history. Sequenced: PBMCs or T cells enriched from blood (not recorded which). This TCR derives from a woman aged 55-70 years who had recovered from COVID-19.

The CDR3 region is CASSIGDNQPQHF. DNA for the CDR3: TGTGCCAGCAGCATCGGGGACAATCAGCCCCAGCATTTT. The rearrangement joins TRBV12-3 or TRBV12-4 to TRBJ1-5; D ambiguous. Trimming removed 6 bases at V and 3 bases at J, with 9 bases between. CDR3 length: 13 residues.